The 28 T cell receptor beta chains in this list originate from one sample, sequenced in a study of control samples from healthy donors and cancer patients. Using immunoSEQ multiplex PCR, the repertoire was profiled, and TCRdb retains in-frame clones only, with some absent. The data contain roughly 69,000 clones, over 75% of them seen just once; the ten biggest clones take up around 2.3%. Material for sequencing was PBMCs. These receptors all come from a woman aged 45-65 years with head and neck cancer.

This clone was recorded only once. V and J are TRBV14 and TRBJ2-1; D unresolved. Looked up from germline, CDR1 is SGHDN and CDR2 is FVKESK. V lost 1 base and J lost 4, with 8 bases in between. The CDR3 has 14 amino acids. In DNA, the CDR3 is TGTGCCAGCAGCCAAGCGGACCCATACAATGAGCAGTTCTTC. Its protein product is CASSQADPYNEQFF.

The chain carries TRBV27 and TRBJ2-5, with D possibly TRBD2 on 6 matching bases. Trimming cost V 2 bases and J 4 bases, with 11 bases left between them. This CDR3 is built from 14 residues. Germline-derived CDR1 and CDR2 are MNHEY and SMNVEV (reference sequence). CDR3 bases: TGTGCCAGCAGTTTAAGGATAGCGGCAGAGACCCAGTACTTC. Translating it yields CASSLRIAAETQYF.

This clone came up a few times. CDR3 in amino acids: CASSQDLRGAQFDGYTF. The CDR3 DNA sequence: TGCGCCAGCAGCCAAGATCTCAGGGGGGCCCAATTCGATGGCTACACCTTC. The rearrangement uses TRBV4-1 and TRBJ1-2; 7 bases match TRBD1. The V gene end was trimmed by 0 bases and the J gene end by 6 bases; junction bases not matched to a gene: 13. Germline values: CDR1 MGHRA, CDR2 YSYEKL. This CDR3 spans 17 amino acids.

As concerns this clone: A read error may produce the germline difference seen at one junction end. The chain joins TRBV11-2 to TRBJ2-1; D is uncertain. The CDR3 length is 11 residues. The V gene's germline CDR1 is SGHAT and CDR2 FQNNGV. Written as DNA, the CDR3 is TGTGCCAGCAGCTCCTTCAATGAGCAGTTCTTC. The encoded protein is CASSSFNEQFF.

Here the CDR3 DNA reads TGTGCCAGCAGCTTGGGGACAGGGACCTACGAGCAGTACTTC. Its translation: CASSLGTGTYEQYF. J is TRBJ2-7 and V is TRBV5-4; 8 bases are shared with TRBD1. Germline values: CDR1 SGHNT, CDR2 YYREEE (reference sequence). This CDR3 comprises 14 residues. Germline trimming cut 0 bases from V and 2 bases from J; bases unmatched to any gene: 1.

This rearrangement joins TRBV28 to TRBJ1-2; D uncertain. The length of the CDR3 is 14 residues. CDR1 is MDHEN and CDR2 is SYDVKM in the germline V gene. V lost 4 bases and J lost 7, with 16 bases in between. CDR3 protein: CASSSSPRAAGYTF. DNA of the CDR3: TGTGCCAGCAGTTCCTCCCCACGGGCGGCTGGCTACACCTTC.

V gene TRBV19 combines with J gene TRBJ1-2, with 8 bases fitting TRBD1. The CDR3 sequence is 15 residues long. CDR1 and CDR2 (germline): LNHDA, SQIVND (reference sequence). Trimming removed 6 bases from V and 1 base from J; junction bases left unmatched: 7. CDR3 in DNA: TGTGCCAGTAGGGACACGACAGGGGTTAACTATGGCTACACCTTC. It codes for CASRDTTGVNYGYTF. The variable domain in full, with the rest retrieved from reference TRBV19 and TRBJ1-2, is DGGITQSPKYLFRKEGQNVTLSCEQNLNHDAMYWYRQDPGQGLRLIYYSQIVNDFQKGDIAEGYSVSREKKESFPLTVTSAQKNPTAFYLCASRDTTGVNYGYTFGSGTRLTVV.

The rearrangement uses TRBV18 and TRBJ2-2; D is perhaps TRBD1 (6 bases). The CDR3 has 15 amino acids. Germline assignment: CDR1 KGHSH and CDR2 LQKENI. The V end was cut by 6 bases, the J end by 1 base, with 12 bases between. CDR3 bases: TGTGCCAGCTCGTACAGGGCCTTGAACACCGGGGAGCTGTTTTTT. This encodes CASSYRALNTGELFF.

This chain links TRBV6-2 or TRBV6-3 with TRBJ2-2; 8 bases are a match to TRBD2. Trimming removed 1 base from V and 3 bases from J; junction bases left unmatched: 1. This CDR3 contains 15 residues. Germline V lookup: CDR1 MNHEY, CDR2 SVGEGT. Here the CDR3 DNA reads TGTGCCAGCAGTTACTTCGGGGGGGACACCGGGGAGCTGTTTTTT. Translated, it gives CASSYFGGDTGELFF.

The chain has TRBV28 and TRBJ1-2; 8 bases agree with TRBD1. This CDR3 spans 17 amino acids. Germline values: CDR1 MDHEN, CDR2 SYDVKM. Unmatched junction bases numbered 15, after V lost 5 bases and J lost 4 bases. CDR3 sequence (DNA): TGTGCCAGCAGTCCCCTCAGGGGGCGGACAGGGAGCTATGGCTACACCTTC. Its translation: CASSPLRGRTGSYGYTF.

This sequence joins TRBV5-8 and TRBJ1-2, with a weak D call TRBD1 (6 bases). This CDR3 has 18 residues. Germline CDR1 SGHTS, CDR2 YDEGEE. Trimming took 4 bases from V and 0 from J, leaving 22 bases between them. The CDR3 loop reads CASSLYRTARTANYGYTF. CDR3 nucleotide sequence: TGTGCCAGCAGCCTGTACCGGACAGCCCGAACCGCTAACTATGGCTACACCTTC.

The chain joins TRBV2 to TRBJ1-5; no clear D gene. Trimming cost V 3 bases and J 4 bases, with 7 bases left between them. The CDR3 is made up of 13 amino acids. Germline V gives CDR1 SNHLY, CDR2 FYNNEI. CDR3 DNA: TGTGCCAGCAGTGATGACGGGAATCAGCCCCAGCATTTT. Amino acids: CASSDDGNQPQHF.

V is TRBV19 and J is TRBJ1-4; no firm D call. The germline V gene encodes CDR1 LNHDA and CDR2 SQIVND (reference sequence). This CDR3 spans 14 amino acids. Trimming removed 8 bases from V and 5 bases from J, with 15 bases in between. CDR3 region: CASARSTGNEKLFF. CDR3 bases: TGTGCCAGTGCTAGATCGACGGGAAATGAAAAACTGTTTTTT.

The V call is TRBV10-2, the J call TRBJ1-5, with 7 positions matching TRBD1. The CDR3 has 15 residues. The V gene's germline CDR1 is WSHSY and CDR2 SAAADI. The junction had 6 bases not matched to a gene; V was cut back by 6 bases and J by 1 base. CDR3 coding DNA: TGCGCCAGCAGAGAATCGGGACAGAGCAATCAGCCCCAGCATTTT. Translated: CASRESGQSNQPQHF.

This chain joins TRBV9 and TRBJ2-1, with TRBD1 identical over 7 bases. With 4 bases clipped from V and 8 bases from J, the junction kept 12 bases outside the gene matches. Per germline, CDR1 SGDLS and CDR2 YYNGEE. This CDR3 has 15 amino acids. The chain's CDR3 is CASSPRDSSSHEQFF. The CDR3, as DNA: TGTGCCAGCAGCCCCCGGGACAGCTCTTCCCATGAGCAGTTCTTC.

This chain links TRBV3-1 (or the pseudogene TRBV3-2) with TRBJ1-2; D not certain. Germline CDR1 reads LGHDT; CDR2 reads YNNKEL (reference sequence). This CDR3 is 15 amino acids long. V lost 1 base and J lost 0, with 9 bases in between. In DNA form, the CDR3 reads TGTGCCAGCAGCCAAGTGTGGGCAGCTAACTATGGCTACACCTTC. Its protein is CASSQVWAANYGYTF.

DNA of the CDR3: TGTGCCACCAGAGTACAGGGGCCCAAAAACATTCAGTACTTC. Translation: CATRVQGPKNIQYF. The chain links TRBV24-1 to TRBJ2-4, with TRBD1 matching over 7 bases. CDR3 length: 14 residues. With V trimmed by 7 bases and J by 2 bases, 4 bases remained unmatched. In germline, CDR1 is KGHDR, CDR2 SFDVKD.

The V call is TRBV7-3, the J call TRBJ1-2, with D possibly being TRBD1 (6 bases). Germline CDR1 SGHTA, CDR2 FQGTGA. The germline V and J ends were trimmed by 5 bases and 8 bases, with 18 bases remaining between them. The CDR3 runs 14 residues. The CDR3: CASSPGDGQKGYTF. The CDR3 DNA reads TGTGCCAGCAGCCCCGGGGACGGACAGAAGGGCTACACCTTC.

The chain is built from TRBV19 and TRBJ2-7; 8 bases are a match to TRBD1. The V and J ends lost 5 bases and 1 base, in that order; junction bases with no gene match: 7. This CDR3 has 15 residues. Germline V CDR1 and CDR2: LNHDA, SQIVND (reference sequence). This CDR3 is CASSLRQGWSYEQYF. The CDR3 nucleotides read TGTGCCAGTAGTCTCCGACAGGGGTGGTCCTACGAGCAGTACTTC.

The rearrangement uses TRBV25-1 and TRBJ2-1; D is undetermined. The CDR3 is 12 amino acids. Germline-derived CDR1 and CDR2 are MGHDK and SYGVNS. With 2 bases removed from V and 6 bases from J, the gap between germline ends came to 5 bases. Written as DNA, the CDR3 is TGTGCCAGCAGTGAAAGACCCAATGAGCAGTTCTTC. Residues: CASSERPNEQFF.

This chain connects TRBV6-2 or TRBV6-3 to TRBJ1-1; D possibly corresponds to TRBD1 (5 bases). Per germline, CDR1 MNHEY and CDR2 SVGEGT. V lost 4 bases to trimming and J lost 6 bases, with 21 bases between them. CDR3 length equals 16 residues. CDR3 bases: TGTGCCAGCAGTTCCTTCCCGGCAGGGAGTAGCGCTGAAGCTTTCTTT. Amino acid sequence: CASSSFPAGSSAEAFF.

This chain links TRBV5-1 with TRBJ1-2, with a tentative D call TRBD1 (5 bases). This CDR3 is built from 14 residues. Trimming took 5 bases from V and 4 from J, leaving 15 bases between them. In germline, CDR1 is SGHRS, CDR2 YFSETQ. The CDR3 coding sequence is TGCGCCAGCAGTCAAGACAGTTCTGGCTATGGCTACACCTTC. Translating gives CASSQDSSGYGYTF.

The V call is TRBV30, the J call TRBJ1-2; D call uncertain. The V gene lost 3 bases and the J gene lost 0 bases, with 14 bases spanning the gap. The germline gives CDR1 GTSNPN, CDR2 SVGIG (reference sequence). This CDR3 has 15 residues. CDR3 amino acids: CAWSPVLSPNYGYTF. In DNA form, the CDR3 reads TGTGCCTGGAGCCCCGTCCTGTCCCCTAACTATGGCTACACCTTC.

This chain uses TRBV20-1 with TRBJ1-5, with TRBD1 identical over 7 bases. This CDR3 has 16 residues. The germline V gene has CDR1 DFQATT and CDR2 SNEGSKA (reference sequence). The J segment lost 5 bases and the V segment lost 3 bases, leaving 13 bases of the junction unmatched. In nucleotides, the CDR3 is TGCAGTGCTAGTGTGGAGGGGGCGAATGGAGATCAGCCCCAGCATTTT. Residues: CSASVEGANGDQPQHF.

The J gene is TRBJ2-7, the V gene TRBV5-1, with D perhaps matching TRBD1 or TRBD2 (5 bases each). The ends were cut back, 3 bases at V and 3 bases at J, with 19 bases in the middle. CDR1 is SGHRS, CDR2 YFSETQ, per germline. The length of the CDR3 is 16 residues. In nucleotides, the CDR3 is TGCGCCAGCAGCTCTGGACTGACAGCAAATAACTACGAGCAGTACTTC. Encoded protein: CASSSGLTANNYEQYF.

This chain links TRBV7-2 with TRBJ2-5; TRBD1 is a possible D gene (6 bases). Between the trimmed V and J ends, which lost 0 bases and 5 bases, there was a span of 16 bases. The CDR3 is 16 residues long. Germline CDR1 and CDR2: SGHTA and FQGNSA. The CDR3 here is CASSLAPNRVEETQYF. The CDR3 DNA sequence: TGTGCCAGCAGCTTAGCGCCCAACAGGGTCGAGGAGACCCAGTACTTC.

V and J are TRBV6-2 or TRBV6-3 and TRBJ2-7; maybe TRBD2 (5 bases). The V gene's germline CDR1 is MNHEY and CDR2 SVGEGT. The CDR3 sequence is 13 residues long. The V and J ends lost 5 bases and 6 bases respectively, with 14 bases between them. CDR3 DNA: TGTGCCAGCAGTCAGGTCCGGGGTGGCGAGCAGTACTTC. Residues: CASSQVRGGEQYF.

The chain uses TRBV7-3 and TRBJ2-5; unclear D gene. There are 13 residues in the CDR3. The V gene's germline CDR1 is SGHTA and CDR2 FQGTGA. V lost 4 bases and J 3 bases, leaving 9 bases between the germline ends. For the CDR3, the DNA is TGTGCCAGCAGCTGGGGTCCGAAAGAGACCCAGTACTTC. It is translated as CASSWGPKETQYF.